The T cell receptor beta chain under discussion was sequenced for a study of tumor and adjacent non-tumor tissue in lung cancer. About the research overall: Each sample yielded 3.5 million to 4.5 million productive TCRbeta reads on average.

The length of the CDR3 is 14 residues. Deletions cut 4 bases from V and 10 bases from J, with 18 bases between. Germline lookup yields CDR1 MDHEN and CDR2 SYDVKM. RNA was extracted from bulk tissue without any cell sorting. A modified ARM-PCR protocol with three rounds of nested PCR amplified TCRbeta. One entry per CDR3 protein results from TCRdb running MiXCR on the multiplex PCR reads. The sample lists about 93,000 distinct CDR3 sequences, approximately 70% occurring once. The clonotype comes from a man aged 55 to 69 with non-small cell lung cancer. The sequenced material came from lung tumor tissue. This sequence joins TRBV28 and TRBJ2-3; possibly TRBD2 for D (6 bases). DNA for the CDR3: TGTGCCAGCAGTTCCTTACTAGCCACAGACTCGCAGTATTTT. Translating it yields CASSSLLATDSQYF.